This T cell receptor (beta chain) was captured in a study of CD8 T cells in ankylosing spondylitis. The sample holds a few counts of this clonotype. Antigen specificity is unknown. The CDR3 covers 14 residues. V lost 1 base to trimming and J lost 15 bases; unmatched junction nucleotides: 9. CDR1 is LGHDT, CDR2 YNNKEL, per germline (reference sequence). The study's findings and limits: What seemed typical of ankylosing spondylitis blood was a TCR beta motif built from fewer than ten highly homologous variants.

TCRdb used MiXCR to reprocess the 5' RACE reads, holding one entry per CDR3 protein. The sample includes about 540,000 distinct CDR3 sequences, about 13% of them seen just once. The chain combines TRBV3-1 with TRBJ2-1; TRBD2 agrees at 10 bases. Input material: blood, either unsorted or a sorted T cell fraction (not recorded which). The TCR originated in a male donor with ankylosing spondylitis. Here the CDR3 DNA reads TGTGCCAGCAGCCAAGGGACTAGCGGTAAAACAGGGTTCTTC. Encoded protein: CASSQGTSGKTGFF.